These 27 T cell receptor beta chains came from one sample sequenced in a study of cytomegalovirus exposure and HLA in healthy donors. This PCR relied on a set of 60 Vbeta primers and 13 Jbeta primers. This table comes from immunoSEQ multiplex PCR, and its TCRdb copy is limited to in-frame clones, with some not included. Of under 200,000 clones detected, 65% to 85% appear once; the ten largest clones hold approximately 1.4%. The sample taken for sequencing was PBMCs. Receptors were obtained from a man aged 55 to 70 in good health and CMV-seronegative.

This clone was counted only a few times. The CDR3 region is CASGAEGGV. The CDR3 DNA follows: TGTGCCAGCGGGGCCGAGGGAGGGGTC. This chain joins TRBV21-1 and TRBJ2-7; the tabulated D call, TRBD2, remains unverified against the DNA. TRBV21-1 is a known pseudogene. The CDR3 runs to 9 residues.

The chain recombines TRBV9 with TRBJ1-1; 7 positions match TRBD1. The junction had 7 bases not matched to a gene; V was cut back by 4 bases and J by 4 bases. CDR3 length: 14 residues. CDR1 is SGDLS, CDR2 YYNGEE, per germline. CDR3 in amino acids: CASSMRTGTTEAFF. CDR3 nucleotide sequence: TGTGCCAGCAGCATGAGGACAGGAACCACTGAAGCTTTCTTT. The whole variable domain, remainder taken from reference TRBV9 and TRBJ1-1, is DSGVTQTPKHLITATGQRVTLRCSPRSGDLSVYWYQQSLDQGLQFLIQYYNGEERAKGNILERFSAQQFPDLHSELNLSSLELGDSALYFCASSMRTGTTEAFFGQGTRLTVV.

A word on this clone: Other DNA sequences from this sample encode an identical CDR3 as well. The V and J genes are TRBV5-1 and TRBJ1-5; the D gene is possibly TRBD1 (6 bases). Germline lookup yields CDR1 SGHRS and CDR2 YFSETQ. CDR3 length: 15 residues. Trimming shortened V by 0 bases and J by 5 bases, and 12 bases separated the two germline ends. The CDR3 spells CASSLDQGPDQPQHF. Written as DNA, the CDR3 is TGCGCCAGCAGCTTGGACCAGGGGCCAGATCAGCCCCAGCATTTT.

Comment on this clone: The sample holds other DNA sequences that translate to the same CDR3. The chain carries TRBV28 and TRBJ1-3, with 7 bases lining up with TRBD1. The germline V gene encodes CDR1 MDHEN and CDR2 SYDVKM. J was trimmed by 6 bases and V by 6 bases; bases with no gene match: 8. The CDR3 sequence is 14 residues long. In nucleotides, the CDR3 is TGTGCCAGCAGCCCTGGGACAGACGAAAACACCATATATTTT. Encoded protein: CASSPGTDENTIYF.

V is TRBV13 and J is TRBJ1-2; 8 positions match TRBD1. Germline assignment: CDR1 PRHDT and CDR2 FYEKMQ (reference sequence). CDR3 length equals 15 residues. Germline trimming cut 1 base from V and 6 bases from J; bases unmatched to any gene: 7. This chain's CDR3 is CASSLERGQGHGYTF. The CDR3 DNA reads as TGTGCCAGCAGCTTAGAACGTGGACAGGGCCATGGCTACACCTTC.

Note on this clone: The same CDR3 also results from other DNA sequences found in this sample. V and J are TRBV23-1 and TRBJ2-7; 8 bases align to TRBD2. TRBV23-1 is designated an ORF whose function remains uncertain. J was trimmed by 2 bases and V by 5 bases; bases with no gene match: 8. There are 15 residues in the CDR3. The CDR3 DNA sequence: TGCGCCAGCAGTGGTGGGCGGGGGGAGGCCTACGAGCAGTACTTC. This sequence encodes CASSGGRGEAYEQYF.

The chain couples TRBV6-4 to TRBJ1-5; D not certain. V lost 0 bases to trimming and J lost 0 bases, with 9 bases between them. Germline V CDR1 and CDR2: MRHNA, SNTAGT. The CDR3 is 16 amino acids. The CDR3 nucleotides are TGTGCCAGCAGTGACTCTATAACAGATAGCAATCAGCCCCAGCATTTT. Translated: CASSDSITDSNQPQHF.

This clone was seen just once. One junction end disagrees with the germline gene, perhaps due to a read error. The chain is built from TRBV7-2 and TRBJ2-3; 8 positions agree with TRBD2. The germline CDR1 and CDR2 sequences are SGHTA and FQGNSA. The CDR3 loop spans 16 amino acids. The CDR3 loop is CASSAQTSAATDTQYF. The CDR3, as DNA: TGTGCCAGCAGCGCGCAGACTAGCGCGGCGACAGATACACAGTATTTT.

This chain links TRBV5-1 with TRBJ2-3; 9 nucleotides align to TRBD2. Germline CDR1 and CDR2: SGHRS and YFSETQ. V shed 4 bases and J 1 base; nucleotides not matched to a gene: 10. The CDR3 spans 17 residues. In nucleotides, the CDR3 is TGCGCCAGCAGCCAGACCCCCCTAGCGGGACGCACAGATACGCAGTATTTT. It is translated as CASSQTPLAGRTDTQYF.

The chain recombines TRBV18 with TRBJ2-3, with D possibly matching TRBD2 (6 bases). Germline V lookup: CDR1 KGHSH, CDR2 LQKENI. With 1 base removed from V and 0 bases from J, the gap between germline ends came to 8 bases. CDR3 length: 15 amino acids. For the CDR3, the DNA is TGTGCCAGCTCACCACTAGCGGTTAGCACAGATACGCAGTATTTT. Translation gives CASSPLAVSTDTQYF.

The chain uses TRBV7-6 and TRBJ2-5; the D gene is possibly TRBD1 (5 bases). V lost 5 bases, J lost 3 bases, and 13 bases lay in between. The CDR3 is made up of 14 amino acids. Germline V gene data show CDR1 as SGHVS and CDR2 as FNYEAQ. CDR3 sequence: CASSINLGEETQYF. In nucleotides, the CDR3 is TGTGCCAGCAGCATTAATTTAGGGGAAGAGACCCAGTACTTC.

The rearrangement joins TRBV12-5 to TRBJ2-5, with D perhaps matching TRBD2 (6 bases). The CDR3 spans 13 residues. Per the germline V gene, CDR1 is LGHNT and CDR2 is FRNRAP. V lost 6 bases and J lost 6, with 14 bases in between. The CDR3 reads CASGGGSEQTQYF. The CDR3 DNA follows: TGTGCTAGTGGGGGAGGTAGCGAACAGACCCAGTACTTC.

In the case of this clone: One end of the junction fails to match germline, which may point to a read error. The chain links TRBV7-9 to TRBJ1-2, with 7 positions matching TRBD1. The V gene's germline CDR1 is SEHNR and CDR2 FQNEAQ (reference sequence). The CDR3 spans 13 residues. CDR3 bases: TGTTCCAGCAGCCTAGACAGGGTCTATGGCTACACCTTC. Encoded protein: CSSSLDRVYGYTF. Full variable domain (remainder filled in from reference TRBV7-9 and TRBJ1-2): DTGVSQNPRHKITKRGQNVTFRCDPISEHNRLYWYRQTLGQGPEFLTYFQNEAQLEKSRLLSDRFSAERPKGSFSTLEIQRTEQGDSAMYLCSSSLDRVYGYTFGSGTRLTVV.

This chain links TRBV9 with TRBJ1-1; TRBD1 matches 9 bases. The trim removed 4 bases at V and 4 bases at J, leaving 8 bases unmatched. This CDR3 has 15 amino acids. Germline CDR1 reads SGDLS; CDR2 reads YYNGEE. The CDR3 sequence: CASSPTQGASTEAFF. The CDR3, as DNA: TGTGCCAGCAGCCCAACACAGGGGGCTAGCACTGAAGCTTTCTTT.

The chain combines TRBV18 with TRBJ1-4; no clear D. Per the germline V gene, CDR1 is KGHSH and CDR2 is LQKENI. The CDR3 loop spans 13 amino acids. Trimming stripped 0 bases from V and 8 bases from J, with 7 bases between. The CDR3 protein is CASSPPTREKLFF. The CDR3 DNA follows: TGTGCCAGCTCACCACCGACTCGGGAAAAACTGTTTTTT.

The chain carries TRBV9 and TRBJ2-7; D possibly corresponds to TRBD2 (6 bases). The germline gives CDR1 SGDLS, CDR2 YYNGEE. Trimming took off 0 bases at V and 3 bases at J, with 16 bases between the two ends. The CDR3 loop spans 16 amino acids. The CDR3 spells CASSVGYGTENYEQYF. The CDR3 region has the DNA TGTGCCAGCAGCGTAGGTTACGGGACTGAAAACTACGAGCAGTACTTC.

This clone has just a few counts. The rearrangement joins TRBV9 to TRBJ1-2, with D possibly TRBD1 on 6 matching bases. Trimming cost V 2 bases and J 1 base, with 9 bases left between them. The CDR3 totals 14 residues. The germline V gene has CDR1 SGDLS and CDR2 YYNGEE. The CDR3 DNA reads as TGTGCCAGCAGCGTCACAGGGAGTAACTATGGCTACACCTTC. It encodes CASSVTGSNYGYTF.

The chain employs TRBV7-2 and TRBJ1-2; D is possibly TRBD1 (5 bases). Germline CDR1 is SGHTA and CDR2 is FQGNSA. CDR3 size: 16 residues. Trimming cost V 4 bases and J 1 base, with 16 bases left between them. CDR3 nucleotide sequence: TGTGCCAGCAGCTCACCCCGGGGAGGGGTTAACTATGGCTACACCTTC. This sequence encodes CASSSPRGGVNYGYTF. Complete variable domain (other parts from reference TRBV7-2 and TRBJ1-2): GAGVSQSPSNKVTEKGKDVELRCDPISGHTALYWYRQSLGQGLEFLIYFQGNSAPDKSGLPSDRFSAERTGGSVSTLTIQRTQQEDSAVYLCASSSPRGGVNYGYTFGSGTRLTVV.

The V gene is TRBV7-2, the J gene TRBJ2-4, with TRBD1 matching 7 bases. Losses at the gene ends were 4 bases for V and 7 bases for J; bases not matched to a gene: 7. Germline values: CDR1 SGHTA, CDR2 FQGNSA. This CDR3 has 14 residues. The CDR3 coding sequence is TGTGCCAGCAGCTCGAGGGGGCTCGGGAACATTCAGTACTTC. It translates to CASSSRGLGNIQYF.

V is TRBV5-5 and J is TRBJ2-7, with TRBD1 as a possible D gene (6 bases). V was cut by 2 bases and J by 0 bases, with 9 bases left in between. Germline values: CDR1 SGHKS, CDR2 YYEKEE (reference sequence). The CDR3 contains 14 residues. CDR3 protein: CASSLGTFSYEQYF. The CDR3 region has the DNA TGTGCCAGCAGCTTAGGGACATTCTCCTACGAGCAGTACTTC.

This clone was observed once. The chain combines TRBV7-2 with TRBJ1-4, with D perhaps TRBD1 (5 bases). With 5 bases removed from V and 1 base from J, the gap between germline ends came to 11 bases. The CDR3 runs to 15 residues. Germline V gene lookup returns CDR1 SGHTA and CDR2 FQGNSA. The CDR3 coding sequence is TGTGCCAGCAGCCGCCGACAGATAACTAATGAAAAACTGTTTTTT. Amino acids: CASSRRQITNEKLFF.

The chain carries TRBV7-3 and TRBJ2-7; the match to TRBD1 covers 9 bases. Germline CDR1 reads SGHTA; CDR2 reads FQGTGA. The CDR3 length is 14 residues. The ends lost 0 bases at V and 3 bases at J; junction bases unmatched: 0. This CDR3 is CASSLTGQGYEQYF. Written as DNA, the CDR3 is TGTGCCAGCAGCTTAACGGGACAGGGCTACGAGCAGTACTTC.

The chain recombines TRBV19 with TRBJ2-2, with TRBD1 as a possible D gene (6 bases). This CDR3 spans 13 amino acids. Germline CDR1 LNHDA, CDR2 SQIVND (reference sequence). Between the trimmed V and J ends, which lost 6 bases and 4 bases, there was a span of 9 bases. The CDR3 loop is CASRQGFTGELFF. The CDR3, as DNA: TGTGCCAGTAGACAGGGTTTCACCGGGGAGCTGTTTTTT.

The CDR3 DNA reads as TGTGCCAGCAGTTACCGACTTCGCTCTGGAAACACCATATATTTT. It yields the protein CASSYRLRSGNTIYF. The rearrangement links TRBV2 to TRBJ1-3; no clear D gene. CDR1 and CDR2 from the germline V gene are SNHLY and FYNNEI. The V end was cut by 5 bases, the J end by 0 bases, with 11 bases between. The CDR3 is 15 residues long.

With regard to this clone: The junction shows a germline mismatch at one end, possibly a read error. The chain employs TRBV7-9 and TRBJ2-7; a possible D gene is TRBD2 (5 bases). Germline CDR1 and CDR2: SEHNR and FQNEAQ (reference sequence). This CDR3 is 12 amino acids long. DNA of the CDR3: TGTTCCAGCAGCTTAGCCGGGGAAGGGCAGTACTTC. As protein: CSSSLAGEGQYF. Drawing the rest from reference TRBV7-9 and TRBJ2-7, the complete variable domain is DTGVSQNPRHKITKRGQNVTFRCDPISEHNRLYWYRQTLGQGPEFLTYFQNEAQLEKSRLLSDRFSAERPKGSFSTLEIQRTEQGDSAMYLCSSSLAGEGQYFGPGTRLTVT.

This clone occurred once. The chain carries TRBV6-1 and TRBJ1-5, with D possibly matching TRBD1 (6 bases). V shed 2 bases and J shed 5 bases, with 16 bases lying between them. The CDR3 covers 16 residues. Germline V gene data show CDR1 as MNHNS and CDR2 as SASEGT. Written as DNA, the CDR3 is TGTGCCAGCAGTGAATCGGTGCAGGGGCGGTATCAGCCCCAGCATTTT. It encodes CASSESVQGRYQPQHF.

V is TRBV6-1 and J is TRBJ1-6; a weak D match, TRBD1 (6 bases). Per germline, CDR1 MNHNS and CDR2 SASEGT. Deletions cut 3 bases from V and 8 bases from J, with 20 bases between. The CDR3 runs 17 residues. The CDR3 bases are TGTGCCAGCAGTGACAGGGGATCCGGGATTTCTTATTCACCCCTCCACTTT. As protein: CASSDRGSGISYSPLHF.